Each of the 2 T cell receptor beta chains below was sequenced from the same sample in a study of T cell repertoires in cytomegalovirus infection. One entry per CDR3 protein results from TCRdb running MiXCR on the reads. Here the sample spans hundreds of thousands of distinct CDR3 sequences, around 30% being singletons. Their antigen targets remain unknown. Source: cultured CD8+ T cells from PBMCs, taken from culture after CMV antigen stimulation. Receptors originate from a human donor in good health (CMV status not recorded). Some clones in this sample may be carry-over from other donors' samples.

The genes are TRBV2 and TRBJ1-5; 7 nucleotides line up with TRBD1. With 1 base clipped from V and 6 bases from J, the junction kept 6 bases outside the gene matches. This CDR3 is built from 15 residues. Germline CDR1 is SNHLY and CDR2 is FYNNEI. The CDR3 reads CASSEEDRMGQPQHF. CDR3 DNA sequence: TGTGCCAGCAGTGAAGAGGACAGGATGGGTCAGCCCCAGCATTTT.

This clonotype appeared a few times. The J gene is TRBJ2-7, the V gene TRBV2; D is possibly TRBD1 or TRBD2 (5 bases each). CDR3 length: 12 amino acids. Germline values: CDR1 SNHLY, CDR2 FYNNEI. The V end was cut by 2 bases, the J end by 5 bases, with 7 bases between. The CDR3 sequence: CASSELGDEQYV. CDR3 coding DNA: TGTGCCAGCAGTGAATTGGGGGACGAGCAGTACGTC.